Presented here are 15 T cell receptor beta chains from one specimen sequenced in a study of OX40 agonist ivuxolimab in advanced cancers. Sequenced by immunoSEQ multiplex PCR; TCRdb stores in-frame clones only, minus some. This table has around 70,000 clones, 80% to 85% appearing once. The source material was CD4+ or CD8+ T cells sorted from blood, sampled in a trial of the OX40 agonist ivuxolimab. These receptor sequences come from an adult with an advanced solid tumor such as melanoma, head and neck, liver or kidney cancer.

The J gene is TRBJ1-1, the V gene TRBV2; D is unresolved. CDR3 length: 13 amino acids. Germline-derived CDR1 and CDR2 are SNHLY and FYNNEI. V lost 6 bases to trimming and J lost 0 bases, with 8 bases between them. CDR3 DNA: TGTGCCAGCAGGTCAGACATGAACACTGAAGCTTTCTTT. Translating it yields CASRSDMNTEAFF.

J is TRBJ1-5 and V is TRBV5-1, with D tentatively TRBD1 (5 bases). The CDR3 contains 15 residues. Per germline, CDR1 SGHRS and CDR2 YFSETQ. V lost 0 bases to trimming and J lost 7 bases, with 14 bases between them. CDR3 DNA: TGCGCCAGCAGCTTGGAAGGGGATGGGGGGCAGCCCCAGCATTTT. The encoded protein is CASSLEGDGGQPQHF.

CDR3 protein: CASSLQGSYNEQFF. The CDR3 DNA is TGTGCCAGCAGTTTACAGGGCTCCTACAATGAGCAGTTCTTC. This chain connects TRBV27 to TRBJ2-1; TRBD1 is a possible D gene (5 bases). This CDR3 has 14 residues. V dropped 2 bases and J dropped 0 bases, with 5 bases sitting between them. The germline V gene encodes CDR1 MNHEY and CDR2 SMNVEV (reference sequence).

This chain uses TRBV19 with TRBJ1-2, with D perhaps TRBD1 (5 bases). The CDR3 has 16 amino acids. Germline CDR1 and CDR2: LNHDA and SQIVND (reference sequence). The ends were cut back, 0 bases at V and 8 bases at J, with 19 bases in the middle. The CDR3 DNA reads TGTGCCAGTAGTATAGATAATCCCAGCCAGGGTCTCGGCTACACCTTC. Amino acid sequence: CASSIDNPSQGLGYTF.

V usage is TRBV7-2 and J usage is TRBJ2-1; 10 nucleotides line up with TRBD2. This CDR3 has 15 amino acids. V trimming: 5 bases; J trimming: 9 bases; junction bases outside the gene matches: 10. CDR1 SGHTA and CDR2 FQGNSA come from the germline V gene. CDR3 in DNA: TGTGCCAGCAGCATCAGCGGGAGGGCCGACGGTGAGCAGTTCTTC. Translation gives CASSISGRADGEQFF. Based on the CDR3 plus reference TRBV7-2 and TRBJ2-1, the full variable domain is GAGVSQSPSNKVTEKGKDVELRCDPISGHTALYWYRQSLGQGLEFLIYFQGNSAPDKSGLPSDRFSAERTGGSVSTLTIQRTQQEDSAVYLCASSISGRADGEQFFGPGTRLTVL.

This clone was seen ten or more times. The rearrangement links TRBV19 to TRBJ2-7; 9 bases line up with TRBD1. The V gene's germline CDR1 is LNHDA and CDR2 SQIVND (reference sequence). The CDR3 is 17 residues long. J was trimmed by 5 bases and V by 4 bases; bases with no gene match: 15. CDR3 sequence reads: CASSRRSLGTGLHEQYF. CDR3 nucleotides: TGTGCCAGTAGTAGAAGGTCGTTGGGGACAGGGCTACACGAGCAGTACTTC. The variable domain in full, completed from reference TRBV19 and TRBJ2-7, reads DGGITQSPKYLFRKEGQNVTLSCEQNLNHDAMYWYRQDPGQGLRLIYYSQIVNDFQKGDIAEGYSVSREKKESFPLTVTSAQKNPTAFYLCASSRRSLGTGLHEQYFGPGTRLTVT.

The V and J genes are TRBV6-5 and TRBJ1-1; 7 positions match TRBD1. The germline gives CDR1 MNHEY, CDR2 SVGAGI. The length of the CDR3 is 13 residues. V lost 5 bases, J lost 5 bases, and 5 bases stayed unmatched. The CDR3 here is CASSDNRGTEAFF. DNA for the CDR3: TGTGCCAGCAGTGACAACAGGGGTACTGAAGCTTTCTTT.

The chain links TRBV19 to TRBJ2-1, with D perhaps matching TRBD2 (6 bases). The germline V gene encodes CDR1 LNHDA and CDR2 SQIVND (reference sequence). The CDR3 sequence is 14 residues long. V was clipped by 0 bases and J by 8 bases, with 11 bases between them. CDR3 nucleotide sequence: TGTGCCAGTAGTATAGACACCTGGAGGGATGAGCAGTTCTTC. Translated: CASSIDTWRDEQFF.

The chain employs TRBV27 and TRBJ2-1; 7 bases line up with TRBD2. Trimming cost V 2 bases and J 0 bases; bases outside gene matches: 4. Germline lookup yields CDR1 MNHEY and CDR2 SMNVEV (reference sequence). The CDR3 has 16 residues. Here the CDR3 DNA reads TGTGCCAGCAGTTTACGTGGGGGGGACTCCTACAATGAGCAGTTCTTC. Its translation: CASSLRGGDSYNEQFF.

This sequence joins TRBV27 and TRBJ1-3; D call uncertain. From germline, CDR1 is MNHEY and CDR2 SMNVEV (reference sequence). V lost 0 bases and J lost 0, with 9 bases in between. CDR3 length equals 16 residues. CDR3 residues: CASSLSQEDSGNTIYF. CDR3 sequence (DNA): TGTGCCAGCAGTTTATCGCAGGAGGACTCTGGAAACACCATATATTTT.

The V gene is TRBV5-4, the J gene TRBJ2-7; 7 positions agree with TRBD1. CDR1 is SGHNT, CDR2 YYREEE, per germline (reference sequence). The CDR3 loop spans 16 amino acids. J was trimmed by 6 bases and V by 0 bases; bases with no gene match: 12. In DNA form, the CDR3 reads TGTGCCAGCAGCTTGGGGACGTCGGGCAGGGGGTCCGAGCAGTACGTC. Its translation is CASSLGTSGRGSEQYV.

The gene calls are TRBV6-5 and TRBJ2-7; D could derive from TRBD1 or TRBD2 (7 bases each). This CDR3 spans 16 amino acids. V was cut by 0 bases and J by 4 bases, with 16 bases left in between. Germline CDR1 and CDR2: MNHEY and SVGAGI. The CDR3 DNA is TGTGCCAGCAGTTACTCGGGGAGGGGGCGCGGGTACGAGCAGTACTTC. Translated, it gives CASSYSGRGRGYEQYF.

The count of this clone is one. V gene TRBV2 combines with J gene TRBJ2-5; D is unresolved. The CDR3 length is 12 residues. Germline CDR1 reads SNHLY; CDR2 reads FYNNEI. Deletions cut 6 bases from V and 3 bases from J, with 8 bases between. In DNA, the CDR3 is TGTGCCAGCAGGTTCCTGGAAGAGACCCAGTACTTC. Translated: CASRFLEETQYF.

Notes on this clone: The CDR3 end shows no conserved phenylalanine or tryptophan, and so a read error is likely. The limits of the CDR3 on the DNA are not certain, so only TCRdb's listed CDR3 is given. The CDR3 protein is CASTPYRVA. V and J are TRBV27 and TRBJ1-1; TRBD1, the D gene given by the table, was not confirmed from the DNA. The germline V gene encodes CDR1 MNHEY and CDR2 SMNVEV (reference sequence). Termini included, the CDR3 measures 9 amino acids.

The chain links TRBV27 to TRBJ2-5, with D possibly being TRBD2 (5 bases). Trimming pared 2 bases from V and 5 bases from J, leaving 9 bases between. Germline CDR1 MNHEY, CDR2 SMNVEV (reference sequence). CDR3 length: 13 residues. The CDR3 sequence: CASSLSGWETQYF. The CDR3 nucleotides read TGTGCCAGCAGTTTAAGCGGCTGGGAGACCCAGTACTTC.